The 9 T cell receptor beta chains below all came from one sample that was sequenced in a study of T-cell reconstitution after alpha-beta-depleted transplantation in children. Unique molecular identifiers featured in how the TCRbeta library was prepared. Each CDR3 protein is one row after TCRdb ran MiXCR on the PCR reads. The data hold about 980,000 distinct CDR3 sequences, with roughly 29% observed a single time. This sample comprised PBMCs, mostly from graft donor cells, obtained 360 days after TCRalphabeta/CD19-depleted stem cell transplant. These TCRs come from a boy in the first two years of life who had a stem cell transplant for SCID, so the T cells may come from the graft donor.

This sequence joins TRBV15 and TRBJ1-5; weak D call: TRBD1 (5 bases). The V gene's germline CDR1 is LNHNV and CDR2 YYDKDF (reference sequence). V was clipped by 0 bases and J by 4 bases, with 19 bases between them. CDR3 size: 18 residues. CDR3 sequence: CATSRDLAVGGGNQPQHF. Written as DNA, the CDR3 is TGTGCCACCAGCAGAGATCTTGCCGTGGGGGGGGGTAATCAGCCCCAGCATTTT.

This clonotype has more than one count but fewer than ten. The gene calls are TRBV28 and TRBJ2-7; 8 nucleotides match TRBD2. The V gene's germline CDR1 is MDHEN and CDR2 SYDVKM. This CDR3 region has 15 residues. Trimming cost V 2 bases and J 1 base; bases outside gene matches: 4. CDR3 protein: CASSLRVAGSYEQYF. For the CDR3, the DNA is TGTGCCAGCAGTTTAAGAGTAGCGGGGTCCTACGAGCAGTACTTC.

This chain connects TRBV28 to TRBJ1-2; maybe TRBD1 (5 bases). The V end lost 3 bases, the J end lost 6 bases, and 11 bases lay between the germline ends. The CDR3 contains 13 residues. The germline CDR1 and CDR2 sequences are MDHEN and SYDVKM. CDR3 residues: CASSFARENGYTF. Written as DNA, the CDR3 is TGTGCCAGCAGTTTCGCCAGGGAGAATGGCTACACCTTC.

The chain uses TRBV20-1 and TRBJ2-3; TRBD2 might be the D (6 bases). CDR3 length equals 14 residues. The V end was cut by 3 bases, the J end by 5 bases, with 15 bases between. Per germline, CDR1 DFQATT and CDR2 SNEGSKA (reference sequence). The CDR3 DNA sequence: TGCAGTGCTAGGTCCGCTAGCGAAATAGATACGCAGTATTTT. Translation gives CSARSASEIDTQYF.

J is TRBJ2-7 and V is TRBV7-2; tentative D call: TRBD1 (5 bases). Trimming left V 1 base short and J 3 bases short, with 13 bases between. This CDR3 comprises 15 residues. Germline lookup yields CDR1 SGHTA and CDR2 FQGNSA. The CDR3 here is CASSLGSQGSYEQYF. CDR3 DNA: TGTGCCAGCAGCTTAGGTAGCCAGGGAAGCTACGAGCAGTACTTC.

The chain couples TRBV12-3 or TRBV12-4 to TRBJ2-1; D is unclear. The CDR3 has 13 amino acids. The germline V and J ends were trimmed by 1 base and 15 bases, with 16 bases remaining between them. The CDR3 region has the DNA TGTGCCAGCAGTTTAGGGAGAGACATCCACGCGTTCTTC. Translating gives CASSLGRDIHAFF.

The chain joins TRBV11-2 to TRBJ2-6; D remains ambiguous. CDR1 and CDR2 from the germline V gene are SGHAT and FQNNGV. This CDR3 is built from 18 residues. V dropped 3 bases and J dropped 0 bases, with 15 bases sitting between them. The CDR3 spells CASSFRNAGNSGANVLTF. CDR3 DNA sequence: TGTGCCAGCAGCTTTCGAAACGCAGGCAACTCTGGGGCCAACGTCCTGACTTTC.

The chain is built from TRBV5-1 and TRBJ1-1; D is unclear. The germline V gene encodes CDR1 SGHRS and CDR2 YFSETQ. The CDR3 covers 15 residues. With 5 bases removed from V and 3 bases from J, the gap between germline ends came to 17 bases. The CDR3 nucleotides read TGCGCCAGCAGTCTCGGACCTACTGGCGACACTGAAGCTTTCTTT. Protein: CASSLGPTGDTEAFF.

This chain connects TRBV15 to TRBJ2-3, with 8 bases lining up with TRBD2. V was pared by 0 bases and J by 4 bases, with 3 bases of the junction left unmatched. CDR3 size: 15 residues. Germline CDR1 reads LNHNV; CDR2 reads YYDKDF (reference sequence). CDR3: CATSRDGLAADTQYF. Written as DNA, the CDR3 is TGTGCCACCAGCAGAGATGGACTAGCCGCAGATACGCAGTATTTT.